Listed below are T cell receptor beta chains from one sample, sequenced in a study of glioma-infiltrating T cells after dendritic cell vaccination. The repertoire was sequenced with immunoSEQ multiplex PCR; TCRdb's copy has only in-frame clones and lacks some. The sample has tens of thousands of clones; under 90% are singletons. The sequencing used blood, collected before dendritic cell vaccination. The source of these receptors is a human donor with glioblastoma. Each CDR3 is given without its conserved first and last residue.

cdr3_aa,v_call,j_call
AISERPGQGAEAF,TRBV10-3,TRBJ1-1
ASRTGGNSPLH,TRBV6-5,TRBJ1-6
AWSVYQGYEQY,TRBV30,TRBJ2-7
ASRTHVGGRPSSYEQY,TRBV27,TRBJ2-7
ASSEFLETGGYNEQF,TRBV25-1,TRBJ2-1
ASSEAGGQGPDTQY,TRBV6-1,TRBJ2-3
ASNPTGGATNEKLF,TRBV28,TRBJ1-4
ASSISQGPGQPQH,TRBV19,TRBJ1-5
ASSLKTGSNEKLF,TRBV5-4,TRBJ1-4
ASSLNRGVGETQY,TRBV7-7,TRBJ2-5
ASTPTIEPQH,TRBV28,TRBJ1-5
ASRETGPTYGYT,TRBV2,TRBJ1-2
ASSLLADQETQY,TRBV27,TRBJ2-5
ASSESVGTEYEKLF,TRBV25-1,TRBJ1-4
ASSSLPNRGFGDEQY,TRBV5-6,TRBJ2-7
ASSLEGLAGMGPETQY,TRBV5-5,TRBJ2-5
ASSPGPGQGWGGNSPLH,TRBV27,TRBJ1-6
ASSVEGHRGLQETQY,TRBV9,TRBJ2-5
SVEDLGRGRKDTEAF,TRBV29-1,TRBJ1-1
ASSISLASYNEQF,TRBV19,TRBJ2-1
ASSKDSGGQY,TRBV6-6,TRBJ2-7
ASSARDWEQY,TRBV2,TRBJ2-7
ASSVGWDMSPF,TRBV9,TRBJ2-1